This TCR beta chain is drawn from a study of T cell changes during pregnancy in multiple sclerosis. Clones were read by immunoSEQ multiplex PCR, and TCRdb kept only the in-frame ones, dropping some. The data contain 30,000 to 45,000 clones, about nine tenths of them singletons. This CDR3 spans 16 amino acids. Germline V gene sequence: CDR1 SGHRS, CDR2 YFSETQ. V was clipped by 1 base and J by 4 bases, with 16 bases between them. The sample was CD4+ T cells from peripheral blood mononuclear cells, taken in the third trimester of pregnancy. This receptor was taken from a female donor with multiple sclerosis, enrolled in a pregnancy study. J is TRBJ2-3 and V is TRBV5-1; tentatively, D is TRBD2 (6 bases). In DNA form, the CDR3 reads TGCGCCAGCAGCTTGCCGGGCGTTGGAGGGGCAGATACGCAGTATTTT. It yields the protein CASSLPGVGGADTQYF.